This paragraph reports one T cell receptor (beta chain). This clonotype was detected ten times or more. Its target antigen remains unknown. No base qualities exist here, and no much larger clone lies one base off it. Counted from cysteine to phenylalanine, this CDR3 has 14 amino acids. Of all the DNA, just the CDR3 is kept, 42 bases in frame from base 1. V is shortened by 0 bases, J by 2 bases, and the region joining them spans 9 bases. The germline V gene supplies CDR1 SGHRS and CDR2 YFSETQ. Patients with uncontrolled infections, other autoimmune diseases, pregnancy or lactation were excluded. Diagnoses were based on clinical symptoms, serum thyroxine and TRAb, thyroid ultrasound and orbital computed tomography. Trizol reagent was used to extract total RNA, and RNA quality was then checked on an Agilent 2100 Bioanalyzer. This specimen belongs to a study of T cells in Graves' hyperthyroidism and ophthalmopathy (dated by TCRdb to the late 2010s). Describing the broader study: TCR V-J signatures able to tell the groups apart were searched for in a discovery cohort of some 97 patients, of whom more than 40 had Graves' ophthalmopathy and under 65 had stable Graves' hyperthyroidism. In several Graves' hyperthyroidism patients, the study also compared T-cell repertoires from thyroid tissue with T-cell repertoires from blood. The 75 to 100 discovery patients were randomly split 7:3 into training and test sets. Once sampling was done, hyperthyroidism patients were given methimazole at a starting dose of 30 mg daily, whereas ophthalmopathy patients were given high-dose intravenous methylprednisolone. The paper describes TCR Vbeta CDR3 sequencing of 120 to 150 peripheral blood samples, made up of 43 ophthalmopathy patients, approximately 73 hyperthyroidism patients and roughly 17 progressor patients. Prospective prediction of ophthalmopathy was tested in an independent validation cohort of fewer than 20 hyperthyroidism patients and around 16 patients who later progressed to ophthalmopathy.

Overall results and qualifications from the work: Most expanded thyroid clonotypes (frequency above 0.001) were also detected in blood, a finding suggesting that blood repertoires may reflect thyroid immune responses. Sample size was not statistically predetermined, and blinding of investigators to group allocation was not performed. In validation, progression to ophthalmopathy was predicted by the model with around 70% sensitivity and 72% to 85% specificity, a median of around 5.9 months before onset. Ophthalmopathy was separated from stable hyperthyroidism by a 13 V-J signature model, with around 88% sensitivity and about 81% specificity obtained in cross-validation and 80%/75% obtained in testing.

Amplification of TCR beta CDR3 regions was carried out from RNA transcripts. The first round of RT-PCR for the TCR CDR3 was performed with the HTBI primer set and the Qiagen OneStep RT-PCR kit. The libraries were constructed in a second round of multiplex PCR and then size-selected and purified. The libraries were sequenced on an Illumina HiSeq2000 using paired-end 100 bp reads. The authors' pipeline ran thus. SOAPnuke was used to process the raw data, removing reads that contained adapters or uncalled bases, had a mean Phred below 15, or lacked an exact match to the constant primer or identifier. High-quality paired reads were merged with COPE v1.2.5, and unique nucleotide sequences were defined as clonotypes. MiTCR v1.1 was used to align the clonotypes against IMGT TRBV, TRBD and TRBJ reference segments. The analysis was restricted to V-J combinations with a frequency above 0.0001, which together covered just over 99% of the repertoires. A TCS score was defined as the ratio between F50 (clonal expansion) and ExV (chaos), using BLOSUM62-based TCRdist between CDR3 peptides within each V-J. Welch's t-statistics and random forest reduced some 510 V-J features to 13, which were used in a naive Bayes classifier (R e1071). Thyroid-blood repertoire similarity was quantified with the Morisita-Horn index. TCRdb trimmed public reads at Q25 via fastp, called clones via MiXCR and kept in-frame beta chains. Identical CDR3 protein sequences are pooled into one entry, listed with their most common genes and DNA. It is TCRdb's table, rather than the study itself, that gives the V and J calls and clone size. The sample includes 450,000 to 700,000 distinct CDR3 sequences, with roughly 50% observed a single time. 15% to 20% of the sample is taken by the ten largest.

The V gene is TRBV5-1 and the J gene is TRBJ2-7; a confident D gene designation cannot be given. The TCR originated in an adult woman with Graves' disease, either hyperthyroidism or ophthalmopathy (not recorded which). The sample comprised peripheral blood or thyroid tissue (not recorded which). The sequenced DNA is TGCGCCAGCAGCTTGGAGCATAGTCCCTACGAGCAGTACTTC. Protein translation: CASSLEHSPYEQYF.